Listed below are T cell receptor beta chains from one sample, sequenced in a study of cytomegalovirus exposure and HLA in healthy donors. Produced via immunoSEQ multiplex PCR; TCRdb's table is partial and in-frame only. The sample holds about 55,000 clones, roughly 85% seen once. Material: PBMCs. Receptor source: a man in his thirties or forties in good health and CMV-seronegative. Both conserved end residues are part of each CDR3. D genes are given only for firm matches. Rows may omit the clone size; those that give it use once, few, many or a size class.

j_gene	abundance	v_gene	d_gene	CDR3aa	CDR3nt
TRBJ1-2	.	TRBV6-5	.	CASSYSQYYGYTF	TGTGCCAGCAGTTACTCTCAGTACTATGGCTACACCTTC
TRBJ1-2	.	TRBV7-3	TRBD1	CASSPLPGGQLDGYTF	TGTGCCAGTTCACCACTGCCAGGGGGGCAATTAGATGGCTACACCTTC
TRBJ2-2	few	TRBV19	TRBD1	CASRQGAGTGELFF	TGTGCCAGTAGGCAGGGGGCTGGCACCGGGGAGCTGTTTTTT
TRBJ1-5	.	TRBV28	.	CASSLEGVRNQPQHF	TGTGCCAGCAGTTTAGAGGGGGTTCGCAATCAGCCCCAGCATTTT
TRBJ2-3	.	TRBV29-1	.	CSVAQRGTRTDTQYF	TGCAGCGTTGCCCAACGGGGTACCCGCACAGATACGCAGTATTTT
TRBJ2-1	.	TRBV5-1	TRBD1	CASSLTGGREQFF	TGCGCCAGCAGCCTAACAGGGGGCAGGGAGCAGTTCTTC
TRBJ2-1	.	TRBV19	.	CASSIVSRDEQFF	TGTGCCAGTAGTATAGTTTCTCGGGATGAGCAGTTCTTC
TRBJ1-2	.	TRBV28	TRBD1	CASSSRDRGYGYTF	TGTGCCAGCAGTTCCCGGGACAGGGGATATGGCTACACCTTC
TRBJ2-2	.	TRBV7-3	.	CASSEQGTGELFF	TGTGCCAGCAGCGAACAGGGTACCGGGGAGCTGTTTTTT
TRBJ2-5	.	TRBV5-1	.	CASSSTGTETQYF	TGCGCCAGCAGCTCGACAGGAACGGAGACCCAGTACTTC
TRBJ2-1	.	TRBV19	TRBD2	CASSPLAGNLVNEQFF	TGTGCCAGTAGTCCCCTAGCGGGAAACTTGGTCAATGAGCAGTTCTTC
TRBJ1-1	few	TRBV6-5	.	CASVFPGSTEAFF	TGTGCCAGCGTTTTCCCGGGGAGCACTGAAGCTTTCTTT
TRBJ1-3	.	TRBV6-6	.	CASSLTDSGNTIYF	TGTGCCAGCAGTCTAACAGACTCTGGAAACACCATATATTTT
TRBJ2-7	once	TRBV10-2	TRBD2	CASSVLADYEQYF	TGCGCCAGCAGTGTACTAGCGGACTACGAGCAGTACTTC